Listed below are T cell receptor beta chains from one sample, sequenced in a study of CD8 T cells in Susac syndrome. TCRdb itself ran the immunoSEQ multiplex PCR reads through MiXCR, one entry per CDR3 protein. The sample shows approximately 130,000 distinct CDR3 sequences, approximately 89% of them seen only once. Sequencing was done on a sample of CD8+ T cells from PBMCs. These receptors all stem from a human donor with multiple sclerosis. Both conserved end residues are part of each CDR3. D genes are given only for firm matches. Some rows mark clone size as missing; the rest say once, few, many or name a class of expanded clone.

J,V,size,D,DNA,CDR3
TRBJ2-7,TRBV5-1,NA,NA,TGCGCCAGCAGCCCTACAGGTGGGGTGCGAGAGCAGTACTTC,CASSPTGGVREQYF
TRBJ1-1,TRBV5-6,NA,NA,TGTGCCAGCAGCTTGGAAGGGGGGCCCCCTGAAGCTTTCTTT,CASSLEGGPPEAFF
TRBJ2-1,TRBV6-5,NA,NA,TGTGCCAGCAGTTACGCAAATGAGCAGTTCTTC,CASSYANEQFF
TRBJ2-1,TRBV9,NA,NA,TGTGCCAGCAGCGTAGACAGGGCCTCCTACAATGAGCAGTTCTTC,CASSVDRASYNEQFF
TRBJ1-5,TRBV29-1,NA,NA,TGCAGCGTACAGACCGAGAATCAGCCCCAGCATTTT,CSVQTENQPQHF
TRBJ2-1,TRBV29-1,NA,NA,TGCAGCGTTGCCAGTTCGAATGAGCAGTTCTTC,CSVASSNEQFF
TRBJ2-5,TRBV6-5,NA,NA,TGTGCCAGCAGTCAAGGACAGCCCCAAGAGACCCAGTACTTC,CASSQGQPQETQYF
TRBJ1-5,TRBV7-8,NA,NA,TGTGCCAGCAGCTTAGGTGGAGTGGTGGGCCAGCCCCAGCATTTT,CASSLGGVVGQPQHF
TRBJ1-1,TRBV9,NA,NA,TGTGCCAGCAGCGAGGGAGGCTCCTTGACGGGCACTGAAGCTTTCTTT,CASSEGGSLTGTEAFF
TRBJ2-1,TRBV2,NA,NA,TGTGCCAGCAGTGAATCGGCCAGCTCCTACAATGAGCAGTTCTTC,CASSESASSYNEQFF
TRBJ2-1,TRBV9,NA,TRBD2,TGTGCCAGCAGCGGGACTAGCTCTGAGCAGTTCTTC,CASSGTSSEQFF
TRBJ1-5,TRBV15,NA,NA,TGTGCCAAGAACGGGACACCACCTTCGAGCAATCAGCCCCAGCATTTT,CAKNGTPPSSNQPQHF
TRBJ1-5,TRBV7-9,NA,NA,TGTGCCAGCAGCTTAGAACTGACAGGTTCGGGTCAGCCCCAGCATTTT,CASSLELTGSGQPQHF
TRBJ2-1,TRBV27,NA,NA,TGTGCCAGCAGTCCCTCCCAGATTCTCGGGGCCTACAATGAGCAGTTCTTC,CASSPSQILGAYNEQFF
TRBJ2-7,TRBV12-3/TRBV12-4,NA,TRBD1,TGTGCCAGCAGTCTCCCCGGACAGGTAAAAGACTACGAGCAGTACTTC,CASSLPGQVKDYEQYF
TRBJ2-1,TRBV9,NA,NA,TGTGCCAGCAGCGACGGATACTACAATGAGCAGTTCTTC,CASSDGYYNEQFF
TRBJ2-3,TRBV9,NA,NA,TGTGCCAGCAGCGCCGACGGTGGCTTCACAGATACGCAGTATTTT,CASSADGGFTDTQYF
TRBJ1-2,TRBV3-1,NA,NA,TGTGCCAGCAGCCCGTCGGAGGAAGGCGCGAAGGGCTACACCTTC,CASSPSEEGAKGYTF
TRBJ1-2,TRBV7-2,NA,NA,TGTGCCAGCAGCTTAGTAGAGACAGTTAGCGATGGCTACACCTTC,CASSLVETVSDGYTF
TRBJ1-3,TRBV3-1,NA,NA,TGTGCCAGCAGCCCGACAGAGCCAGGAAACACCATATATTTT,CASSPTEPGNTIYF
TRBJ1-1,TRBV19,NA,NA,TGTGCCAGTAGTATAACGGCTTCGAACACTGAAGCTTTCTTT,CASSITASNTEAFF
TRBJ2-1,TRBV20-1,NA,NA,TGCAGTGGTCTGGAGGTTAATGAGCAGTTCTTC,CSGLEVNEQFF
TRBJ2-7,TRBV13,NA,NA,TGTGCCAGCAGCTTCTCTCCGGGCCTATCACCACACTACGAGCAGTACTTC,CASSFSPGLSPHYEQYF
TRBJ2-7,TRBV4-3,NA,NA,TGCGCCAGCAGCCAAAACTCGGACATACAGAGCTACGAGCAGTACTTC,CASSQNSDIQSYEQYF
TRBJ2-2,TRBV29-1,NA,NA,TGCAGCGCCCTGATGAGAACCGGGGAGCTGTTTTTT,CSALMRTGELFF
TRBJ2-3,TRBV30,NA,TRBD2,TGTGCCTGGAGTTCCGGGACTAGCGCTGTCACAGATACGCAGTATTTT,CAWSSGTSAVTDTQYF
TRBJ2-5,TRBV3-1,NA,NA,TGTGCCAGCAATCCCGCAGGTTCATCGTTGGAGACCCAGTACTTC,CASNPAGSSLETQYF
TRBJ1-3,TRBV7-9,once,TRBD1,TGTGCCAGCAGCTCCGGGACAGGTCTCGACACCATATATTTT,CASSSGTGLDTIYF
TRBJ1-4,TRBV6-5,NA,TRBD1,TGTGCCAGCAGGCCGGGACAGGTTATGGAAAAACTGTTTTTT,CASRPGQVMEKLFF
TRBJ1-1,TRBV12-3/TRBV12-4,few,NA,TGTGCCAGCAGTTTGTGGGTTAACACTGAAGCTTTCTTT,CASSLWVNTEAFF
TRBJ1-2,TRBV28,NA,NA,TGTGCCAGCAGTCCGAGTACAGGGCCCTATGGCTACACCTTC,CASSPSTGPYGYTF
TRBJ1-1,TRBV28,NA,NA,TGTGCCAGCAGTTTTGGCACTGAAGCTTTCTTT,CASSFGTEAFF
TRBJ2-7,TRBV12-3/TRBV12-4,once,NA,TGTGCCAGCAGTATCAGGGTCCACGAGCAGTACTTC,CASSIRVHEQYF
TRBJ2-2,TRBV2,NA,NA,TGTGCCAGCAGTGATGACTCAAACACCGGGGAGCTGTTTTTT,CASSDDSNTGELFF
TRBJ1-5,TRBV6-2/TRBV6-3,NA,NA,TGTGCCAGCAGTTATGTTAGCAATCAGCCCCAGCATTTT,CASSYVSNQPQHF
TRBJ1-2,TRBV4-3,NA,NA,TGCGCCAGCAGCCAAGGTCTGAGGGCCGGAGCTAACTATGGCTACACCTTC,CASSQGLRAGANYGYTF
TRBJ2-2,TRBV30,NA,NA,TGTGCCTTAAGGGTGTGGGAGGATAGTGCCGGGGAGCTGTTTTTT,CALRVWEDSAGELFF
TRBJ2-3,TRBV7-3,NA,TRBD2,TGTGCCAGCAGCGCCTACGGACTAGCGGGCACAGATACGCAGTATTTT,CASSAYGLAGTDTQYF
TRBJ2-2,TRBV29-1,NA,NA,TGCAGCGTCGACCCTGGAACAGGGAGGGGCACCGGGGAGCTGTTTTTT,CSVDPGTGRGTGELFF
TRBJ1-1,TRBV3-1,NA,NA,TGTGCCAGCAGCCAAGTTTGGGGGGGTCCCCCTGAAGCTTTCTTT,CASSQVWGGPPEAFF
TRBJ2-5,TRBV6-1,once,NA,TGTGCCAGCAGTGAAGAAGGGGAAGGGGTCCAAGAGACCCAGTACTTC,CASSEEGEGVQETQYF
TRBJ2-7,TRBV5-4,NA,NA,TGTGCCAGCAGCTACCCGGGAGCCTCTCCCCTCTACGAGCAGTACTTC,CASSYPGASPLYEQYF
TRBJ1-2,TRBV19,NA,NA,TGTGCCAGTAGTTTCCAACAGGCCTTGGAAGGCTACACCTTC,CASSFQQALEGYTF
TRBJ2-2,TRBV11-1,NA,NA,TGTGCCAGCAGCCAGACCAACAGGGGCCGCGGGGCGGGAGAGGGCACCGGGGAGCTGTTTTTT,CASSQTNRGRGAGEGTGELFF
TRBJ2-3,TRBV27,once,TRBD1,TGTGCCAGCAGTTTCGGGACAGGGGCAACAGATACGCAGTATTTT,CASSFGTGATDTQYF
TRBJ1-1,TRBV5-4,NA,NA,TGTGCCAGCAGTGTTGTGGGGTTCACTGAAGCTTTCTTT,CASSVVGFTEAFF
TRBJ2-1,TRBV20-1,NA,NA,TGCAGTGCTAGAGATCCGGATAGCTCCTACAATGAGCAGTTCTTC,CSARDPDSSYNEQFF
TRBJ1-2,TRBV27,NA,NA,TGTGCCAGCAGTGGTCAGGCTGACGGCTACACCTTC,CASSGQADGYTF
TRBJ2-2,TRBV12-3/TRBV12-4,NA,TRBD2,TGTGCCAGCCTTAGATCTTCTAGCGGCTACACCGGGGAGCTGTTTTTT,CASLRSSSGYTGELFF
TRBJ2-3,TRBV29-1,NA,TRBD1,TGCAGCGTTGAAGATCCGACCCAGGGACAGGGGAACACAGATACGCAGTATTTT,CSVEDPTQGQGNTDTQYF
TRBJ2-7,TRBV7-9,NA,NA,TGTGCCAGCAGCTCGACAACCGGGACGGGATACGAGCAGTACTTC,CASSSTTGTGYEQYF
TRBJ2-1,TRBV7-9,NA,NA,TGTGCCAGCAGCTTAGAGCCGGGACCTATGCAGTTCTTC,CASSLEPGPMQFF
TRBJ1-1,TRBV3-1,NA,NA,TGTGCCAGCAGCCACCGGCGCGGGCTGAACACTGAAGCTTTCTTT,CASSHRRGLNTEAFF
TRBJ2-4,TRBV2,once,NA,TGTGCCAGCACCTTAGGGGCTGAGTACATTCAGTACTTC,CASTLGAEYIQYF
TRBJ1-2,TRBV19,NA,NA,TGTGCCAGTACCTACTACTATGGCTACACCTTC,CASTYYYGYTF
TRBJ1-1,TRBV6-6,NA,NA,TGTGCCAGCAGTTACTCGGGGCCTGAAGCTTTCTTT,CASSYSGPEAFF
TRBJ1-1,TRBV5-6,NA,NA,TGTGCCAGCAGCTTGACTGGGGGGCAGGGCACTGAAGCTTTCTTT,CASSLTGGQGTEAFF